This T cell receptor (beta chain) was sequenced during a study of metastatic and nonmetastatic thyroid tumors. The CDR3 loop spans 15 amino acids. V shed 0 bases and J shed 3 bases, with 9 bases lying between them. Germline CDR1 and CDR2: SGHKS and YYEKEE (reference sequence). Through MiXCR, TCRdb re-clonotyped the PCR reads. The repertoire holds roughly 83,000 clones, 14% to 15% seen once, with 3% to 4.5% in the top ten. Thyroid surgery was preceded by no treatment in any patient. This clone was found a few times. The sample was blood. This receptor was taken from a female donor with papillary thyroid cancer or a benign thyroid nodule (not recorded which). Some clones in this sample may be carry-over from other donors' samples. The chain employs TRBV5-5 and TRBJ2-2, with D unclear. CDR3 protein: CASSLAQAYTGELFF. CDR3 nucleotides: TGTGCCAGCAGCTTGGCCCAGGCGTACACCGGGGAGCTGTTTTTT.